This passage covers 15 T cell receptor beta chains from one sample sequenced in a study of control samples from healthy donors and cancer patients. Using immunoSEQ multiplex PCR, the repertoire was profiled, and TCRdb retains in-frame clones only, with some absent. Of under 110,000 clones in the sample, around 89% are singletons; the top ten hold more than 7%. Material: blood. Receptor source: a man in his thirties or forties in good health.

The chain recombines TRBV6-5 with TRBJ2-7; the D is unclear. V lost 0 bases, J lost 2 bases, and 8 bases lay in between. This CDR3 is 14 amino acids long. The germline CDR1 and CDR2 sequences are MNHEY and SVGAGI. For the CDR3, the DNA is TGTGCCAGCAGTTACTCGCACGGTCCCTACGAGCAGTACTTC. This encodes CASSYSHGPYEQYF.

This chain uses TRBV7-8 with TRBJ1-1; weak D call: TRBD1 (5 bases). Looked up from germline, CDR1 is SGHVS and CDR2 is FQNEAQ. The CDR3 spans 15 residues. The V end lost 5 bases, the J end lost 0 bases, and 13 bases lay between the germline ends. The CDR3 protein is CASSLRGRLNTEAFF. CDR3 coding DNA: TGTGCCAGCAGCCTCCGGGGACGCCTGAACACTGAAGCTTTCTTT.

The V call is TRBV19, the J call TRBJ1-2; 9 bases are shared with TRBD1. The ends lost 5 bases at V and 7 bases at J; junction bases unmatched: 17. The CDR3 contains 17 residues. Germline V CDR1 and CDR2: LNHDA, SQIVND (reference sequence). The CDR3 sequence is CASSRQRGQVTGGGYTF. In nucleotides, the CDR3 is TGTGCCAGTAGTCGACAGCGCGGCCAGGTGACAGGGGGTGGCTACACCTTC. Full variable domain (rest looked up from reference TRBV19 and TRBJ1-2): DGGITQSPKYLFRKEGQNVTLSCEQNLNHDAMYWYRQDPGQGLRLIYYSQIVNDFQKGDIAEGYSVSREKKESFPLTVTSAQKNPTAFYLCASSRQRGQVTGGGYTFGSGTRLTVV.

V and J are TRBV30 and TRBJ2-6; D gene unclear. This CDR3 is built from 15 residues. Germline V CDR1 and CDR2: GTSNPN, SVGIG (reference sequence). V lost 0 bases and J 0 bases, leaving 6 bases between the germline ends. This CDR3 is CAWSVRTSGANVLTF. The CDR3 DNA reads TGTGCCTGGAGTGTACGAACCTCTGGGGCCAACGTCCTGACTTTC.

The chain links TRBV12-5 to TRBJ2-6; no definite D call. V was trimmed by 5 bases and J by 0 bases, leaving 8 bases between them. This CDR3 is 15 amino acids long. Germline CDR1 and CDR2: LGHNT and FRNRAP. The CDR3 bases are TGTGCTAGTGGTACCGGCGACTCTGGGGCCAACGTCCTGACTTTC. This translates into CASGTGDSGANVLTF.

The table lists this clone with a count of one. The CDR3 bases are TGTGCCAGCACGGGAACAGTCCGCCCCTACGAGCAGTACTTC. Amino acid sequence: CASTGTVRPYEQYF. This rearrangement joins TRBV3-1 (or the pseudogene TRBV3-2) to TRBJ2-7; a possible D gene is TRBD2 (5 bases). The V end lost 7 bases, the J end lost 2 bases, and 15 bases lay between the germline ends. The CDR3 sequence is 14 residues long. CDR1 and CDR2 from the germline V gene are LGHDT and YNNKEL (reference sequence).

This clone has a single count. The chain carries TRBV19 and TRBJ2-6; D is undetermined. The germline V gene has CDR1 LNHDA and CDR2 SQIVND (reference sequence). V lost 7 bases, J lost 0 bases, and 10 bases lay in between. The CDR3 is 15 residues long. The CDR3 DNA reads TGTGCCAGTAAAGAAGACTCCTCTGGGGCCAACGTCCTGACTTTC. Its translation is CASKEDSSGANVLTF.

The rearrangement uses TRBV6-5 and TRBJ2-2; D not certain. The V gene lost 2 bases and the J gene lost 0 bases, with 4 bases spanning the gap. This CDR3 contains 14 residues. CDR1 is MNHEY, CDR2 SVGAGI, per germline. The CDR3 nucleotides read TGTGCCAGCAGTTACGAAACGAACACCGGGGAGCTGTTTTTT. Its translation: CASSYETNTGELFF.

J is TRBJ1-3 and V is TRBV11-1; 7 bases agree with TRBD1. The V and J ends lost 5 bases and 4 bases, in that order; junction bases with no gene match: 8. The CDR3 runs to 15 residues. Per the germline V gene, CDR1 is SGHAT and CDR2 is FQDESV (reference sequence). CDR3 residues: CASSPNRGQGNTIYF. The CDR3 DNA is TGTGCCAGCAGCCCCAACAGGGGTCAAGGAAACACCATATATTTT. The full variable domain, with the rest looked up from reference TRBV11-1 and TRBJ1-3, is EAEVAQSPRYKITEKSQAVAFWCDPISGHATLYWYRQILGQGPELLVQFQDESVVDDSQLPKDRFSAERLKGVDSTLKIQPAELGDSAMYLCASSPNRGQGNTIYFGEGSWLTVV.

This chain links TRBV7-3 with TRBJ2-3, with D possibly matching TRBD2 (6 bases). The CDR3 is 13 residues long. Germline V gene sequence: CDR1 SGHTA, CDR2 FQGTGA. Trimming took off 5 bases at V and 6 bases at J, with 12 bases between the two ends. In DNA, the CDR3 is TGTGCCAGCAGCCTCCAGGAGGGGGATACGCAGTATTTT. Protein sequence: CASSLQEGDTQYF. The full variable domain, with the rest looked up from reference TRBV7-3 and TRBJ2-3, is GAGVSQTPSNKVTEKGKYVELRCDPISGHTALYWYRQSLGQGPEFLIYFQGTGAADDSGLPNDRFFAVRPEGSVSTLKIQRTERGDSAVYLCASSLQEGDTQYFGPGTRLTVL.

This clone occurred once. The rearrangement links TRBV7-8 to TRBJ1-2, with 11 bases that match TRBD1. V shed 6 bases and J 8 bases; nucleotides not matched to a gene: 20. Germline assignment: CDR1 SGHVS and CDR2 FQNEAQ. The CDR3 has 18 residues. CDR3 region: CASRLSGDGTGGISGYTF. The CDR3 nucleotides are TGTGCCAGCAGACTTAGTGGGGACGGGACAGGGGGAATTTCGGGCTACACCTTC.

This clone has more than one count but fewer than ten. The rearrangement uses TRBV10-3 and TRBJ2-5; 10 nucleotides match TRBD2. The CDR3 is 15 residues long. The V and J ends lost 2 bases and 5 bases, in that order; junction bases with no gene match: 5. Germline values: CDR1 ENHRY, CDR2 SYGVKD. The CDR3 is CAISEGLADTETQYF. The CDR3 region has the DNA TGTGCCATCAGTGAGGGACTAGCGGATACGGAGACCCAGTACTTC.

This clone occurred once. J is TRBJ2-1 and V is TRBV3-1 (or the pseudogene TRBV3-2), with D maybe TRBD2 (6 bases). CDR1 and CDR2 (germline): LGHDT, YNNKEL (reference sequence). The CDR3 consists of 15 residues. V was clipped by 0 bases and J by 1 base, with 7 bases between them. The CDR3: CASSQEAGSYNEQFF. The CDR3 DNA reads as TGTGCCAGCAGCCAAGAGGCGGGGTCCTACAATGAGCAGTTCTTC.

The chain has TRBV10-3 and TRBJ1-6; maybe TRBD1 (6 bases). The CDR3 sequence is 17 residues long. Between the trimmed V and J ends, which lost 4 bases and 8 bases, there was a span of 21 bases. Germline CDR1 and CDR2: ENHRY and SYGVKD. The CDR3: CAISVTYREQGHSPLHF. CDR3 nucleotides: TGTGCCATCAGTGTCACGTATAGGGAACAGGGCCATTCACCCCTCCACTTT.

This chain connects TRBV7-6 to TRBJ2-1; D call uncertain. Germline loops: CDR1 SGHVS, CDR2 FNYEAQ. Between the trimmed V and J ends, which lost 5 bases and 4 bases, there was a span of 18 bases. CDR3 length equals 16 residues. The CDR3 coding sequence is TGTGCCAGCAGCCTACGAACGGCGGAGCTGTACAATGAGCAGTTCTTC. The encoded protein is CASSLRTAELYNEQFF.